The clone carrying this TCR beta chain was detected only a few times. The antigen is undetermined. The length of the CDR3 is 13 residues. The germline CDR1 and CDR2 sequences are DFQATT and SNEGSKA (reference sequence). The germline V and J ends were trimmed by 4 bases and 4 bases, with 13 bases remaining between them. These data are taken from a study of response to subunit inactivated influenza vaccine. Findings and caveats of the study: Authors proposed each seasonal influenza vaccination draws in few new T cells.

TCRdb redid the calling of the RT-PCR reads with MiXCR, one entry per CDR3 protein. This table has about 190,000 distinct CDR3 sequences, over 13% appearing once. This sequence originates from a man in his fifties who received an inactivated influenza vaccine. The chain joins TRBV20-1 to TRBJ1-1; the D gene is possibly TRBD1 (6 bases). The starting material was CD8+ T cells sorted from PBMCs, obtained around 5 days after vaccination. The CDR3 nucleotides read TGCAGTGCTAAGGCGAGGGGGGGCACTGAAGCTTTCTTT. Protein: CSAKARGGTEAFF.